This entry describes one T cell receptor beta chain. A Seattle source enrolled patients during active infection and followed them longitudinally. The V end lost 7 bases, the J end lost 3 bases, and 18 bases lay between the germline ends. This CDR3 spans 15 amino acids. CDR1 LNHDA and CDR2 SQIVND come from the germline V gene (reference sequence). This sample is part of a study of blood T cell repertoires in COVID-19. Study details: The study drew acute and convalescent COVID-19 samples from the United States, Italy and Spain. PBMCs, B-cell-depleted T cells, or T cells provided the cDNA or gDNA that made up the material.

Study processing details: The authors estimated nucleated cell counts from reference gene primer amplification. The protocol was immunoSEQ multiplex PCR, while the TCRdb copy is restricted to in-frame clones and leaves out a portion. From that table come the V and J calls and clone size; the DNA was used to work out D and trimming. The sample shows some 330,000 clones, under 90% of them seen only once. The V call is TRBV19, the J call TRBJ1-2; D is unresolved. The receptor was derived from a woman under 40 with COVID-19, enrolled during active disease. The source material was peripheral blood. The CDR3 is CASKPTGSGDYGYTF. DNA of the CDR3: TGTGCCAGTAAGCCAACCGGGTCCGGGGACTATGGCTACACCTTC.